These 12 T cell receptor beta chains were sequenced from one sample in a study of Ad26.COV2.S vaccination and SARS-CoV-2 variants. Indicated treatment: 15 to 20 received Ad26.COV2.S at low or high dose, single or two shots; roughly five received placebo; per-sample allocation not given. The samples date from day 63 after the first vaccine or placebo injection. Profiling relied on immunoSEQ multiplex PCR, and the TCRdb table lists in-frame clones only, not all of them. The sample holds fewer than 900,000 clones; roughly 90% are singletons and the top ten take around 1.5%. This sample comprised peripheral blood, obtained in a trial of Ad26.COV2.S vaccine versus placebo. The source of these receptors is a person between 18 and 59 years old who received the Ad26.COV2.S COVID-19 vaccine or a placebo.

This clone was observed once. This chain links TRBV24-1 with TRBJ2-6; D gene unclear. CDR3 size: 16 residues. V lost 2 bases and J lost 0, with 7 bases in between. From germline, CDR1 is KGHDR and CDR2 SFDVKD. CDR3 sequence (DNA): TGTGCCACCAGTGATTCGGCGACCTCTGGGGCCAACGTCCTGACTTTC. Translating it yields CATSDSATSGANVLTF.

The chain has TRBV19 and TRBJ1-4; 10 positions match TRBD1. J gave up 0 bases and V 4 bases, and 8 bases lay outside the gene matches. CDR1 and CDR2 (germline): LNHDA, SQIVND (reference sequence). The CDR3 loop spans 18 amino acids. CDR3 coding DNA: TGTGCCAGTAGTACCGGGGGACAGGGGATCGCAACTAATGAAAAACTGTTTTTT. Its translation is CASSTGGQGIATNEKLFF.

This clone was picked up many times. This chain connects TRBV20-1 to TRBJ1-5; D is ambiguous. This CDR3 region has 13 residues. CDR1 DFQATT and CDR2 SNEGSKA come from the germline V gene (reference sequence). The ends were cut back, 3 bases at V and 5 bases at J, with 11 bases in the middle. CDR3: CSASGPRDQPQHF. In nucleotides, the CDR3 is TGCAGTGCTAGTGGCCCTAGGGATCAGCCCCAGCATTTT.

The rearrangement links TRBV5-1 to TRBJ2-5; maybe TRBD1 (6 bases). The CDR3 runs 15 residues. V shed 4 bases and J shed 5 bases, with 18 bases lying between them. Germline V CDR1 and CDR2: SGHRS, YFSETQ. CDR3 bases: TGCGCCAGCAGCAAGGGGGACACCGTGGGCGAGACCCAGTACTTC. Translated, it gives CASSKGDTVGETQYF.

V and J are TRBV6-5 and TRBJ1-2; 7 bases map to TRBD1. CDR1 MNHEY and CDR2 SVGAGI come from the germline V gene. The CDR3 is 14 amino acids. V trimming: 2 bases; J trimming: 2 bases; junction bases outside the gene matches: 2. The CDR3 sequence: CASSYQGQNYGYTF. Here the CDR3 DNA reads TGTGCCAGCAGTTACCAGGGACAGAACTATGGCTACACCTTC.

The V and J genes are TRBV30 and TRBJ1-2; D ambiguous. V was shortened by 0 bases and J by 0 bases, with 14 bases between the two germline ends. The CDR3 runs 16 residues. Germline V lookup: CDR1 GTSNPN, CDR2 SVGIG (reference sequence). The CDR3 nucleotides are TGTGCCTGGAGTGTCCCTCGATGGGAGGCTAACTATGGCTACACCTTC. It codes for CAWSVPRWEANYGYTF.

The rearrangement links TRBV7-8 to TRBJ1-5, with D possibly TRBD1 on 5 matching bases. This CDR3 is built from 13 residues. CDR1 and CDR2 (germline): SGHVS, FQNEAQ. Trimming shortened V by 2 bases and J by 8 bases, and 10 bases separated the two germline ends. This chain's CDR3 is CASSLTGREPQHF. The CDR3, as DNA: TGTGCCAGCAGCTTAACAGGTCGCGAGCCCCAGCATTTT.

V is TRBV6-4 and J is TRBJ2-7, with 8 positions matching TRBD1. Germline V gene sequence: CDR1 MRHNA, CDR2 SNTAGT. The CDR3 length is 13 residues. With 5 bases clipped from V and 6 bases from J, the junction kept 6 bases outside the gene matches. CDR3 loop: CASSMDRVSEQYF. DNA for the CDR3: TGTGCCAGCAGTATGGACAGGGTGAGCGAGCAGTACTTC.

Here the CDR3 reads CACGADYNSPLHF. The CDR3 region has the DNA TGTGCCTGTGGTGCAGACTATAATTCACCCCTCCACTTT. The chain carries TRBV19 and TRBJ1-6; D not resolved. The CDR3 runs 13 residues. From germline, CDR1 is LNHDA and CDR2 SQIVND (reference sequence). Trimming took 11 bases from V and 3 from J, leaving 11 bases between them.

The J gene is TRBJ2-1, the V gene TRBV10-3; 7 bases are shared with TRBD2. The CDR3 sequence is 15 residues long. Germline values: CDR1 ENHRY, CDR2 SYGVKD. After removal of 2 bases from V and 6 bases from J, the junction contained 7 bases not matched to a gene. CDR3 sequence (DNA): TGTGCCATCAGTGAGACCGGACTAGAGTTCAATGAGCAGTTCTTC. Its protein is CAISETGLEFNEQFF.

The chain recombines TRBV2 with TRBJ2-5; no clear D gene. V was clipped by 7 bases and J by 3 bases, with 6 bases between them. CDR3 length equals 11 residues. The germline CDR1 and CDR2 sequences are SNHLY and FYNNEI. CDR3: CASKTEETQYF. The CDR3 coding sequence is TGTGCCAGCAAAACCGAAGAGACCCAGTACTTC.

The chain couples TRBV11-2 to TRBJ1-4, with 8 bases aligning to TRBD1. This CDR3 region has 14 residues. Germline CDR1 SGHAT, CDR2 FQNNGV. V trimming: 5 bases; J trimming: 4 bases; junction bases outside the gene matches: 3. This CDR3 reads CASSRDRLNEKLFF. The CDR3 nucleotides are TGTGCCAGCAGCCGGGACAGGCTTAATGAAAAACTGTTTTTT.